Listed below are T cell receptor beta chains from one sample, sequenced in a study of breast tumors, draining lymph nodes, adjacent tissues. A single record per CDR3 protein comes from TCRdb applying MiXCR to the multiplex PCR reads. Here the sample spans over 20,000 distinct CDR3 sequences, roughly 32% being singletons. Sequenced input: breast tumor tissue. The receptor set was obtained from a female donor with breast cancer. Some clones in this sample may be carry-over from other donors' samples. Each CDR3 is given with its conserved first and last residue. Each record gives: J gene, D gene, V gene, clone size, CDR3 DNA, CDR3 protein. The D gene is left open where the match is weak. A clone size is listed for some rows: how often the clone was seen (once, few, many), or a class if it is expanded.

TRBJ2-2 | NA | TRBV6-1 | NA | TGTGCCAGCATCGCCGAGCTGAGCCGGACCGGGGAGCTGTTTTTT | CASIAELSRTGELFF
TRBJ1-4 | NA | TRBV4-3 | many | TGCGCCAGCAGTGACATTGGGAGGACTAATGAAAAACTGTTTTTT | CASSDIGRTNEKLFF
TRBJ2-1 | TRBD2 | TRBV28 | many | TGTGCCAGCAGTTTACGGGGGGACCACAATGAGCAGTTCTTC | CASSLRGDHNEQFF
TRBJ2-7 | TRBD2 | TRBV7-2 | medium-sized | TGTGCCAGCAGCTTAGCGCGGGGGAGTGCCTACGAGCAGTACTTC | CASSLARGSAYEQYF
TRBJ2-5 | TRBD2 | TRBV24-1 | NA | TGTGCCACCAGTGGGGACGGGAGGTGGGGGACCCAGTACTTC | CATSGDGRWGTQYF
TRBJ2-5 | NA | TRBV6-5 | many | TGTGCCAGCAGAGGCGGTGGAGAGACCCAGTACTTC | CASRGGGETQYF
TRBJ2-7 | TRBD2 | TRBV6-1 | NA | TGTGCCAGCAGTCAGCGGGGCGGGAGGGCCCAATACGAGCAGTACTTC | CASSQRGGRAQYEQYF
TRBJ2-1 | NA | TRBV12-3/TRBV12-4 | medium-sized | TGTGCCAGCAGTCTCGGGACCACGTACAATGAGCAGTTCTTC | CASSLGTTYNEQFF
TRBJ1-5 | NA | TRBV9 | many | TGTGCCAGCAGCGTAGGGGACACTAGCAATCAGCCCCAGCATTTT | CASSVGDTSNQPQHF
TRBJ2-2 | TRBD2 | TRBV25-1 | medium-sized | TGTGCCAGCAGTGTAGGGGACGGACTAGCGGGAGTGGCCGGGGAGCTGTTTTTT | CASSVGDGLAGVAGELFF
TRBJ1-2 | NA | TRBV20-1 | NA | TGCAGTGCTAGAGATCGGGCGGAACTGACTAACTATGGCTACACCTTC | CSARDRAELTNYGYTF
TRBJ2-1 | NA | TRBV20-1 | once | TGCAGTGCTAGGTTGGGATGGGAGCAGTTCTTC | CSARLGWEQFF
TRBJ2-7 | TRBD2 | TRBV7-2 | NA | TGTGCCAGCAGCTTACCACTAGCGGGAAGCGAGCAGTACTTC | CASSLPLAGSEQYF
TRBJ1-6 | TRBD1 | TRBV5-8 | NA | TGTGCCAGCAGCTGGGACAGGGGGAACTCACCCCTCCACTTT | CASSWDRGNSPLHF
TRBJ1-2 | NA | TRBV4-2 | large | TGTGCCAGCAGCCAAGATATGGACAACCACTATGGCTACACCTTC | CASSQDMDNHYGYTF
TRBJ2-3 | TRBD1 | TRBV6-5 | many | TGTGCCAGCAGCCCTGGGACAGCAAATACGCAGTATTTT | CASSPGTANTQYF
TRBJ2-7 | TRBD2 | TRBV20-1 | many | TGCAGTGCTAGAGAAGGAGCGGGAGACTACGAGCAGTACTTC | CSAREGAGDYEQYF
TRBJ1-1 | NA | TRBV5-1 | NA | TGCGCCAGCAGCTTGGACTTGTCCCGAAACACTGAAGCTTTCTTT | CASSLDLSRNTEAFF
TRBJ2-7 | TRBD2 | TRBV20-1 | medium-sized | TGCAGTGCTAGAGATCCCCTAGCGGGAGACGGGTCCTACGAGCAGTACTTC | CSARDPLAGDGSYEQYF
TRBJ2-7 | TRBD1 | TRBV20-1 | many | TGCAGTGCTAGAGAAGGGACAGCTTTTATCTACGAGCAGTACTTC | CSAREGTAFIYEQYF
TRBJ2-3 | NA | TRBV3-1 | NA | TGTGCCAGCAGCCCCAGGCCCCAGTCGGCAGATACGCAGTGTTTT | CASSPRPQSADTQCF
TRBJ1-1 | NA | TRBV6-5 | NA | TGTGCCAGCAGTTACGGGGGTTGGGGGGCCGACACTGGAGCTTTCTTT | CASSYGGWGADTGAFF
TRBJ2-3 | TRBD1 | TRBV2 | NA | TGTGCCAGCAGGCCGAAGACAGGGATAGGCACAGATACGCGGTATTTT | CASRPKTGIGTDTRYF